Sequencing of this T cell receptor (beta chain) was carried out in a study of post-analysis software for immune sequencing data. Study information: In terms of disease course, relapsing-remitting, secondary progressive and progressive-relapsing multiple sclerosis were included.

In germline, CDR1 is DFQATT, CDR2 SNEGSKA (reference sequence). The length of the CDR3 is 12 residues. V lost 7 bases and J 3 bases, leaving 12 bases between the germline ends. The library was made from cDNA and included unique molecular identifiers. Input of about 0.9 to 10 million T cells yielded approximately 500,000 cDNA molecules. TCRdb called the PCR reads again in MiXCR, with one record for every CDR3 protein. The sample consists of roughly 540,000 distinct CDR3 sequences, about a third of them appearing once. Study findings and constraints: Strong co-clustering by F measure was seen for same-batch samples. When compared against controls, multiple sclerosis patients showed significantly lower normalized Chao1 diversity. Patients showed TRBV5-6, TRBV5-1 and TRBV20-1 among several TRBV segments more frequent than in controls.

This clonotype came up a few times. Its specificity is unknown. The rearrangement uses TRBV20-1 and TRBJ1-2, with D uncertain. This TCR derives from a girl between 2 and 17 years old with multiple sclerosis. Sequenced sample: blood. CDR3: CSGQARDYGYTF. CDR3 nucleotides: TGCAGTGGGCAGGCAAGGGACTATGGCTACACCTTC.